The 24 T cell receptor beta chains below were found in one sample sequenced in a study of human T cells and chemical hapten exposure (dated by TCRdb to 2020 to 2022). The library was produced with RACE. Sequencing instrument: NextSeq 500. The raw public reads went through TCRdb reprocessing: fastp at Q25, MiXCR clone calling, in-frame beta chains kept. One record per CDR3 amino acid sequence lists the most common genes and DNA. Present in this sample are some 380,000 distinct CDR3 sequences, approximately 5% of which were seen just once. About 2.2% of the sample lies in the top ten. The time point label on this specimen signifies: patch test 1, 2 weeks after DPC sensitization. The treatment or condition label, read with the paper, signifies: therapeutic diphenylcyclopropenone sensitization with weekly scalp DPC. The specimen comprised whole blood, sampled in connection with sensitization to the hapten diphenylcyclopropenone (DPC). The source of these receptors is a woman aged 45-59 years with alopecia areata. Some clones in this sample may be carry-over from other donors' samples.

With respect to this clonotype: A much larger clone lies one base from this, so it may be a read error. CDR3 sequence reads: CSARGLAGSIYTDPQYF. The CDR3 DNA reads TGCAGTGCTAGGGGACTAGCGGGATCTATCTACACAGATCCGCAGTATTTT. The rearrangement uses TRBV20-1 and TRBJ2-3; 13 nucleotides match TRBD2. This CDR3 spans 17 amino acids. Germline loops: CDR1 DFQATT, CDR2 SNEGSKA (reference sequence).

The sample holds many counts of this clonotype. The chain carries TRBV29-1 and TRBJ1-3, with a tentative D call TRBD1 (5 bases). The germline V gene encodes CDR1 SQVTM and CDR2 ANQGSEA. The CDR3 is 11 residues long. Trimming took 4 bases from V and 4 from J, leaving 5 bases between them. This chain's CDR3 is CSVGQGNTIYF. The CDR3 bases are TGCAGCGTTGGACAGGGAAACACCATATATTTT.

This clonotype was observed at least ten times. The CDR3 spells CASSPAGRNYGYTF. The CDR3 nucleotides are TGCGCCAGCAGCCCCGCAGGGAGAAACTATGGCTACACCTTC. This chain joins TRBV5-1 and TRBJ1-2; D perhaps matches TRBD1 (5 bases). CDR3 size: 14 residues. V lost 4 bases, J lost 2 bases, and 12 bases lay in between. The germline V gene has CDR1 SGHRS and CDR2 YFSETQ. The full variable domain, its missing parts supplied by reference TRBV5-1 and TRBJ1-2, is KAGVTQTPRYLIKTRGQQVTLSCSPISGHRSVSWYQQTPGQGLQFLFEYFSETQRNKGNFPGRFSGRQFSNSRSEMNVSTLELGDSALYLCASSPAGRNYGYTFGSGTRLTVV.

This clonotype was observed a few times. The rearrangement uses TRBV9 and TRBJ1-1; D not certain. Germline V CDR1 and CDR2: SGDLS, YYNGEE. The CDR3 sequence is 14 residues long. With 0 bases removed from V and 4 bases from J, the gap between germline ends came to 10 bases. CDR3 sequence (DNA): TGTGCCAGCAGCGTAGGTCAGTCTACCACTGAAGCTTTCTTT. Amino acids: CASSVGQSTTEAFF.

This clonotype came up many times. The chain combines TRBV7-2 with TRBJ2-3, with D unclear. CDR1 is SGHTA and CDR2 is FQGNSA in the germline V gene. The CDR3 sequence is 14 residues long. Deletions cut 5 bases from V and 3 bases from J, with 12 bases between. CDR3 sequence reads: CASSLLRPTDTQYF. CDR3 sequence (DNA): TGTGCCAGCAGCCTCCTACGACCTACAGATACGCAGTATTTT.

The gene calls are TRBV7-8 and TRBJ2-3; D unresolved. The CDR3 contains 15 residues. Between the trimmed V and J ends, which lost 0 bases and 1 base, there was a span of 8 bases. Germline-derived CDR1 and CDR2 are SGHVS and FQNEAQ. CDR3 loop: CASSLAPDRTDTQYF. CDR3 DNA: TGTGCCAGCAGCTTAGCCCCAGACCGCACAGATACGCAGTATTTT.

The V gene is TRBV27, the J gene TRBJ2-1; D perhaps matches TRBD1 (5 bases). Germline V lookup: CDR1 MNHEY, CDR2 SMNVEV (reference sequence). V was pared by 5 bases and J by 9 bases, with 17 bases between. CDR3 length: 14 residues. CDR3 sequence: CASSLSGIAGEQFF. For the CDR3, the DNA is TGTGCCAGCAGTCTTTCAGGGATAGCCGGTGAGCAGTTCTTC.

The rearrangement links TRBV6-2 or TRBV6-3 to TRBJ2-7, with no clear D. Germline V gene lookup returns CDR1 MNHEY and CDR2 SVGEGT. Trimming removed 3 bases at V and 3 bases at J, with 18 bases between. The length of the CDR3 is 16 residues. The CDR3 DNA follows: TGTGCCAGCAGTTATTCTGGTGGCACGGTTGACTACGAGCAGTACTTC. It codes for CASSYSGGTVDYEQYF.

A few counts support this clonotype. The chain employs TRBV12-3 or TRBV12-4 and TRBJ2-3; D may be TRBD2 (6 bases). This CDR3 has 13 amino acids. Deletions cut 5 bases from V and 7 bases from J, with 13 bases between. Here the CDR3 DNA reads TGTGCCAGCAGTCGGGGGACGGTCTATACGCAGTATTTT. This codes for CASSRGTVYTQYF.

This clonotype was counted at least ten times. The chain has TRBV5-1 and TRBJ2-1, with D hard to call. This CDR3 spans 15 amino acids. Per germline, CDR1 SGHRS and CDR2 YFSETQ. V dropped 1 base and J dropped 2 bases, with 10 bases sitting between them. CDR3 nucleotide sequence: TGCGCCAGCAGCTTGAGTGGGTCTCCCTACAATGAGCAGTTCTTC. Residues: CASSLSGSPYNEQFF.

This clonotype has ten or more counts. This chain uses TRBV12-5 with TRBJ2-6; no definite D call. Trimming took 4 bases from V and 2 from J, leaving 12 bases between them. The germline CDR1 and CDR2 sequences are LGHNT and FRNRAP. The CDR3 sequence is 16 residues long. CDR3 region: CASGYVTAPGANVLTF. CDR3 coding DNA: TGTGCTAGTGGTTACGTAACAGCTCCTGGGGCCAACGTCCTGACTTTC.

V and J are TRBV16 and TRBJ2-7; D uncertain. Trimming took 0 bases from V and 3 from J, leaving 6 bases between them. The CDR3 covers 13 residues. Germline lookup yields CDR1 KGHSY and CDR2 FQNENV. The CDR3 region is CASSQSRNYEQYF. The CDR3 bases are TGTGCCAGCAGCCAATCCCGTAACTACGAGCAGTACTTC.

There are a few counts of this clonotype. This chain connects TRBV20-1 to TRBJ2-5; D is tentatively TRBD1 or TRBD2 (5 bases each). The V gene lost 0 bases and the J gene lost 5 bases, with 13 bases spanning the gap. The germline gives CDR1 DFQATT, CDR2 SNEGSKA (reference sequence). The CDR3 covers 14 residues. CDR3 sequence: CSARDRWGFETQYF. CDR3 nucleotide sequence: TGCAGTGCTAGAGATCGTTGGGGGTTTGAGACCCAGTACTTC.

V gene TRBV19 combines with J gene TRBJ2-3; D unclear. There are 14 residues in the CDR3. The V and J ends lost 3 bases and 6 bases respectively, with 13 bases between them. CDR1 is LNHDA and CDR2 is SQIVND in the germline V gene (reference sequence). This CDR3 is CASSIRPAGDTQYF. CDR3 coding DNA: TGTGCCAGTAGTATCCGCCCCGCCGGGGATACGCAGTATTTT.

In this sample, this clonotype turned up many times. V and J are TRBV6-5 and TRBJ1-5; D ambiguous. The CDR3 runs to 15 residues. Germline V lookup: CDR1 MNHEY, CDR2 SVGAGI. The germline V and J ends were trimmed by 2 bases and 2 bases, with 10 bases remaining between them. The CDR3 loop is CASSYRGKGNQPQHF. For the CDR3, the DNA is TGTGCCAGCAGTTACCGGGGTAAGGGCAATCAGCCCCAGCATTTT.

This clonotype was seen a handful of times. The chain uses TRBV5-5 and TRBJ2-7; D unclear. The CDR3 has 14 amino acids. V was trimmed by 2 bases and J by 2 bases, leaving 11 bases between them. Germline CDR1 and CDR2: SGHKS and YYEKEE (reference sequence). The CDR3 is CASSFSPNPYEQYF. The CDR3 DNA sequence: TGTGCCAGCAGCTTTTCCCCGAACCCCTACGAGCAGTACTTC.

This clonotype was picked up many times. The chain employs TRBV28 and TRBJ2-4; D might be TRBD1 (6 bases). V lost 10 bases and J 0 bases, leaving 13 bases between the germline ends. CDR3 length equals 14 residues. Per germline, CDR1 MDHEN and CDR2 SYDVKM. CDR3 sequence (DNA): TGTGCCACAAGCGCAGGGGAAGCCAAAAACATTCAGTACTTC. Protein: CATSAGEAKNIQYF.

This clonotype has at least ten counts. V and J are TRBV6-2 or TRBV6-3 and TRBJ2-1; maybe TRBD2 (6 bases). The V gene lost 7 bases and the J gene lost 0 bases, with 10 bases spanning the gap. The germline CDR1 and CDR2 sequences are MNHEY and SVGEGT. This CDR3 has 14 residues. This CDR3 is CASTRDSSYNEQFF. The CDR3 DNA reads TGTGCCAGCACTCGGGACTCCTCCTACAATGAGCAGTTCTTC.

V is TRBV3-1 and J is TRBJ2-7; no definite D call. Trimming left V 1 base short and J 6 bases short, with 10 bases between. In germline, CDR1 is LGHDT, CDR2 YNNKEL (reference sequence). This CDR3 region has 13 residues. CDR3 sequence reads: CASSQAKGGEQYF. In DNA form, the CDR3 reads TGTGCCAGCAGCCAAGCAAAGGGTGGCGAGCAGTACTTC.

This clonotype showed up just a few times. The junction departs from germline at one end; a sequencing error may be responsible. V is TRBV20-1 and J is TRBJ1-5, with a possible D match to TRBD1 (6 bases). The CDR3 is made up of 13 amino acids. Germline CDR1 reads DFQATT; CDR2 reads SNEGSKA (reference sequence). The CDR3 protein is CSARETGGQPQHF. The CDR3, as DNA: TGCAGTGCTCGAGAGACAGGCGGGCAGCCCCAGCATTTT.

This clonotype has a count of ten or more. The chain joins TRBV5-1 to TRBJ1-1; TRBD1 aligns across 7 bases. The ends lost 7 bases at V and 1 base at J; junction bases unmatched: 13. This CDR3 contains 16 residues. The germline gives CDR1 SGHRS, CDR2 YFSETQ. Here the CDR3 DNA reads TGCGCCAGCTCACCAGGGAGGACAGGAAAGAACACTGAAGCTTTCTTT. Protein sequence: CASSPGRTGKNTEAFF.

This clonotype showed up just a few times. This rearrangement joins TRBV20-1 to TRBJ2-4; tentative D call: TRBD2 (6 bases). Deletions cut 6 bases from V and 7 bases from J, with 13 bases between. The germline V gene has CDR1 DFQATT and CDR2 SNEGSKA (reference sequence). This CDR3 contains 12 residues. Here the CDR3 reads CSAPRLGNIQYF. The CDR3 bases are TGCAGTGCCCCCCGACTAGGGAACATTCAGTACTTC.

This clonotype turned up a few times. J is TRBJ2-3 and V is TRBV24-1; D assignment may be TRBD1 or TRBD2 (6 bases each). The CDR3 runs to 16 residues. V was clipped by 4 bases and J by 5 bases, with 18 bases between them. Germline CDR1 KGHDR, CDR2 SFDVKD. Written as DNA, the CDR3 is TGTGCCACCAGTGACCCTGCTGGGGGGCAGGTAGATACGCAGTATTTT. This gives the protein CATSDPAGGQVDTQYF.

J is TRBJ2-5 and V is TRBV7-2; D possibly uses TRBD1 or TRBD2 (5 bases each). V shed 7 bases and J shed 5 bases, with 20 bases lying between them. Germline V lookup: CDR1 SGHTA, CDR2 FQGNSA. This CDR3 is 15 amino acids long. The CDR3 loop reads CASNTYGLAGETQYF. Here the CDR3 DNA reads TGTGCCAGCAACACTTACGGGCTAGCAGGGGAGACCCAGTACTTC. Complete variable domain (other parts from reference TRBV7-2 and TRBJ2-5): GAGVSQSPSNKVTEKGKDVELRCDPISGHTALYWYRQSLGQGLEFLIYFQGNSAPDKSGLPSDRFSAERTGGSVSTLTIQRTQQEDSAVYLCASNTYGLAGETQYFGPGTRLLVL.